Below, 10 T cell receptor beta chains from the same sample are listed, as sequenced in a study of blood T cell repertoires in COVID-19. Clones were read by immunoSEQ multiplex PCR, and TCRdb kept only the in-frame ones, dropping some. The sample lists around 260,000 clones; 87% were seen once. Specimen: peripheral blood. These receptors all stem from a woman aged 45-60 years with acute or convalescent COVID-19.

The chain uses TRBV3-1 (or the pseudogene TRBV3-2) and TRBJ2-1, with D hard to call. The CDR3 has 14 residues. Looked up from germline, CDR1 is LGHDT and CDR2 is YNNKEL (reference sequence). The V and J ends lost 4 bases and 3 bases respectively, with 10 bases between them. CDR3 nucleotides: TGTGCCAGCAGCCGCGCGGCCGTCTACAATGAGCAGTTCTTC. This translates into CASSRAAVYNEQFF.

The chain links TRBV6-1 to TRBJ2-3, with 9 nucleotides matching TRBD2. The CDR3 is 17 amino acids. Trimming removed 2 bases from V and 4 bases from J; junction bases left unmatched: 10. Germline V lookup: CDR1 MNHNS, CDR2 SASEGT. Here the CDR3 reads CASSERVAGVVPDTQYF. In DNA, the CDR3 is TGTGCCAGCAGTGAAAGGGTAGCGGGAGTAGTACCAGATACGCAGTATTTT.

The rearrangement joins TRBV3-1 (or the pseudogene TRBV3-2) to TRBJ2-1; 9 bases map to TRBD1. V shed 4 bases and J 7 bases; nucleotides not matched to a gene: 11. The germline V gene has CDR1 LGHDT and CDR2 YNNKEL (reference sequence). The CDR3 is 16 residues long. CDR3 coding DNA: TGTGCCAGCAGCCGGACAGGGGTCGGACCTGCGAATGAGCAGTTCTTC. Its translation is CASSRTGVGPANEQFF.

V and J are TRBV12-3 or TRBV12-4 and TRBJ2-1; D is perhaps TRBD1 (6 bases). Trimming took 7 bases from V and 4 from J, leaving 11 bases between them. This CDR3 spans 13 amino acids. CDR3 in amino acids: CASNRDTYNEQFF. Written as DNA, the CDR3 is TGTGCCAGCAACCGGGACACATACAATGAGCAGTTCTTC.

This sequence joins TRBV7-9 and TRBJ2-7; tentatively, D is TRBD2 (6 bases). The CDR3 is 16 residues long. Germline V gene lookup returns CDR1 SEHNR and CDR2 FQNEAQ (reference sequence). The ends were cut back, 1 base at V and 5 bases at J, with 18 bases in the middle. DNA for the CDR3: TGTGCCAGCAGCTTAGGCATCGGCGGGGACGTCAACGAGCAGTACTTC. Translation gives CASSLGIGGDVNEQYF.

This rearrangement joins TRBV27 to TRBJ2-1; 7 bases map to TRBD2. V lost 3 bases and J lost 6; bases outside the gene matches: 14. Germline V lookup: CDR1 MNHEY, CDR2 SMNVEV (reference sequence). The CDR3 runs 17 residues. The CDR3 DNA reads TGTGCCAGCAGTTTTAGCCTAGCGGTGAATTCGGGCAATGAGCAGTTCTTC. Translating gives CASSFSLAVNSGNEQFF.

The genes are TRBV6-5 and TRBJ1-2; 12 bases map to TRBD1. CDR1 MNHEY and CDR2 SVGAGI come from the germline V gene. The CDR3 has 16 amino acids. The J segment lost 4 bases and the V segment lost 4 bases, leaving 7 bases of the junction unmatched. Written as DNA, the CDR3 is TGTGCCAGCAGTTTCGGGACAGGGGGCGCGGGCTATGGCTACACCTTC. The encoded protein is CASSFGTGGAGYGYTF.

The chain links TRBV6-1 to TRBJ2-5; D possibly corresponds to TRBD2 (5 bases). Germline V gene sequence: CDR1 MNHNS, CDR2 SASEGT. The V and J ends lost 0 bases and 5 bases respectively, with 10 bases between them. The CDR3 consists of 14 residues. CDR3 sequence (DNA): TGTGCCAGCAGTGAAGCCCCGGGGTGGGAGACCCAGTACTTC. Translation: CASSEAPGWETQYF.

The chain is built from TRBV28 and TRBJ1-2, with 8 bases aligning to TRBD1. This CDR3 contains 14 residues. Germline values: CDR1 MDHEN, CDR2 SYDVKM. V shed 7 bases, J shed 4 bases, and the junction held 8 bases outside the gene matches. CDR3 sequence reads: CASIAGGSGYGYTF. The CDR3 nucleotides are TGTGCCAGCATCGCAGGGGGCAGCGGCTATGGCTACACCTTC.

The chain joins TRBV11-2 to TRBJ2-7; no clear D. Per germline, CDR1 SGHAT and CDR2 FQNNGV. V was cut by 0 bases and J by 2 bases, with 5 bases left in between. There are 13 residues in the CDR3. The CDR3 sequence is CASSLEHTYEQYF. The CDR3 bases are TGTGCCAGCAGCTTAGAACATACCTACGAGCAGTACTTC.